The subject of this entry is one T cell receptor (beta chain). The data were taken from a study of blood T cell repertoires in COVID-19. Study as a whole: COVID-19 samples, acute and convalescent, were from the United States, Italy and Spain. The analysed material was cDNA or gDNA that came from T cells, B-cell-depleted T cells, or PBMCs.

Germline CDR1 and CDR2: SGHRS and YFSETQ. The CDR3 consists of 15 residues. Trimming pared 1 base from V and 5 bases from J, leaving 12 bases between. In the authors' methods: Reference gene primer amplification gave nucleated cell count estimates. Using immunoSEQ multiplex PCR, the repertoire was profiled, and TCRdb retains in-frame clones only, with some absent. V and J calls and clone size are given by that table; D and trimming were obtained from the DNA. The table shows about 110,000 clones, with roughly four fifths occurring only once. Sequencing was done on a sample of peripheral blood. This clonotype originated in a woman aged 55 to 70 with acute or convalescent COVID-19. This rearrangement joins TRBV5-1 to TRBJ2-2; D possibly corresponds to TRBD2 (6 bases). The CDR3, as DNA: TGCGCCAGCAGCTTGATTCAGGGAGGAACCGGGGAGCTGTTTTTT. It is translated as CASSLIQGGTGELFF.